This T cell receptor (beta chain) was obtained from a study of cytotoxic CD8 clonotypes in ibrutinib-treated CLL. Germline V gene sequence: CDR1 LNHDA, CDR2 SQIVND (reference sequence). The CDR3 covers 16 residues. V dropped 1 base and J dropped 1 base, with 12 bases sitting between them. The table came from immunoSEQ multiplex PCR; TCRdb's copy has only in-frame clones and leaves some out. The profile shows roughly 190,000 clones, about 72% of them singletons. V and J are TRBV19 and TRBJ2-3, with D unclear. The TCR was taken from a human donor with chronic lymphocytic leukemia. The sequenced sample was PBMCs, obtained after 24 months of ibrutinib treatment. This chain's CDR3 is CASSIGRTRGTDTQYF. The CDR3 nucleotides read TGTGCCAGTAGTATAGGACGTACCCGCGGCACAGATACGCAGTATTTT.